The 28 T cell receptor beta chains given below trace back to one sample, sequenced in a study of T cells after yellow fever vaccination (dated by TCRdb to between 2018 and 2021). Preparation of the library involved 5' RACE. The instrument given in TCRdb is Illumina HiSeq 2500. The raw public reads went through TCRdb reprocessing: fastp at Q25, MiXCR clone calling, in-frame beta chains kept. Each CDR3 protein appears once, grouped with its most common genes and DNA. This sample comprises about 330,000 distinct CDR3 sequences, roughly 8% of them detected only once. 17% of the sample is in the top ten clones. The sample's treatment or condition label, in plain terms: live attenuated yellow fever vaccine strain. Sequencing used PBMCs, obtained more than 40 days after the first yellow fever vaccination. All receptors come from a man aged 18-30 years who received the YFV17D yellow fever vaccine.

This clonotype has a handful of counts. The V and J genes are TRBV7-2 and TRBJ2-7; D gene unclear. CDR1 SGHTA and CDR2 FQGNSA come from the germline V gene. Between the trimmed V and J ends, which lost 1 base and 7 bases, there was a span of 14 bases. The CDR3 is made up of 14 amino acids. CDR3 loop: CASSLDGYGSEQYV. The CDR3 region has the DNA TGTGCCAGCAGCTTAGATGGTTACGGAAGTGAGCAGTACGTC.

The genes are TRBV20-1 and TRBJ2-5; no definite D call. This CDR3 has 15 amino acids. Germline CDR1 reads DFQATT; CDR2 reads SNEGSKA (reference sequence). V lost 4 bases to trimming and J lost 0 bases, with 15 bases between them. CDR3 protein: CSAKGPALNQETQYF. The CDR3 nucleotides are TGCAGTGCTAAAGGCCCGGCGCTGAACCAAGAGACCCAGTACTTC.

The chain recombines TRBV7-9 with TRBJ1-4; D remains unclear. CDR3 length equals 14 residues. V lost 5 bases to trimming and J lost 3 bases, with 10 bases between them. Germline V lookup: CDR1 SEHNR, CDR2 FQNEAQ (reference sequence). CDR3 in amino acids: CASSKSVANEKLFF. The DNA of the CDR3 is TGTGCCAGCAGCAAGTCCGTTGCTAATGAAAAACTGTTTTTT.

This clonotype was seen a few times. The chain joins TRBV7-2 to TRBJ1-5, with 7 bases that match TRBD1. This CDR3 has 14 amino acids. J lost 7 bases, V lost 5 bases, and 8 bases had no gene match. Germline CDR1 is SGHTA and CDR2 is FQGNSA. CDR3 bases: TGTGCCAGCAGCCCGGGACAGACAGGACAGCCCCAGCATTTT. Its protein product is CASSPGQTGQPQHF.

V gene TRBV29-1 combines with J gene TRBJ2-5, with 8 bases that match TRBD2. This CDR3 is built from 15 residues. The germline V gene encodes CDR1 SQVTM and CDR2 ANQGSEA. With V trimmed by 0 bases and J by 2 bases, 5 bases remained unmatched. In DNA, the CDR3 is TGCAGCGTTGAAGATCGGGCGGGGGGACAAGAGACCCAGTACTTC. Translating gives CSVEDRAGGQETQYF.

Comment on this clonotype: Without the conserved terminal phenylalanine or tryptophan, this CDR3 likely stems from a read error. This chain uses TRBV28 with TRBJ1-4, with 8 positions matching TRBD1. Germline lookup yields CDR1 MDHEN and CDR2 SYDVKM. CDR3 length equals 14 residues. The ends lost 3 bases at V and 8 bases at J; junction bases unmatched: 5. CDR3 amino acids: CASSLAGTGEKLFS. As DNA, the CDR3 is TGTGCCAGCAGTTTGGCAGGGACAGGAGAAAAACTGTTTTCT.

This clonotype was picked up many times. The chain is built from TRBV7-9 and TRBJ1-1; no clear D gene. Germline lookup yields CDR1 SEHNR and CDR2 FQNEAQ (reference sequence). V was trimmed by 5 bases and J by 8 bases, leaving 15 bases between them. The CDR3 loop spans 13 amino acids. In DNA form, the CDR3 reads TGTGCCAGCAGCCAGGTGGCAGCCGCGGAAGCTTTCTTT. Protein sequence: CASSQVAAAEAFF.

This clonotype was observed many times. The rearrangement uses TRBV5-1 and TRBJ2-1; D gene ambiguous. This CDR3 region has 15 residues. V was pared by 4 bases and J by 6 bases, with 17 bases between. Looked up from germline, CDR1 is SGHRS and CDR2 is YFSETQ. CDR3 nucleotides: TGCGCCAGCAGCGAACCTTTGAGGCTCGGCAATGAGCAGTTCTTC. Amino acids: CASSEPLRLGNEQFF.

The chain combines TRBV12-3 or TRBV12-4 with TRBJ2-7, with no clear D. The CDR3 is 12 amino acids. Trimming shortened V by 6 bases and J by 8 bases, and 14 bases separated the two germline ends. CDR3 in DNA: TGTGCCAGCAGCACCCCTCTCGAGAAGCAGTACTTC. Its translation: CASSTPLEKQYF.

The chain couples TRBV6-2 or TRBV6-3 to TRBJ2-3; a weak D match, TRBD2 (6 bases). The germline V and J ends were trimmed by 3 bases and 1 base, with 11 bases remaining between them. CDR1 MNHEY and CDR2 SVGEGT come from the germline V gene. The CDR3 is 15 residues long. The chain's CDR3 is CASSYGGVRTDTQYF. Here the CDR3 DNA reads TGTGCCAGCAGTTATGGCGGGGTCCGCACAGATACGCAGTATTTT.

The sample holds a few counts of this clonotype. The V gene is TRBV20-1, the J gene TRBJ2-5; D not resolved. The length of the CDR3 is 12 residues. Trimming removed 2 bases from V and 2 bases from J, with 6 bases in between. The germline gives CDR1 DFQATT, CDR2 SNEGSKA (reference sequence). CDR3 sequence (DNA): TGCAGTGCTAGATGGGCGCAAGAGACCCAGTACTTC. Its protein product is CSARWAQETQYF.

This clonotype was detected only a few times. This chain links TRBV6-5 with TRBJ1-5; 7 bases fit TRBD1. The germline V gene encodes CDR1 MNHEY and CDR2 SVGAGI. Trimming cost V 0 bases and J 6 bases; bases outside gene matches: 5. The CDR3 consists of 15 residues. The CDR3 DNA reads TGTGCCAGCAGTTACTCTACAGGGGAAAGTCAGCCCCAGCATTTT. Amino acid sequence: CASSYSTGESQPQHF.

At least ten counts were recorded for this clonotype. For the CDR3, the DNA is TGCGCCAGCAGCCTTACAGGGGTGGACACTGAAGCTTTCTTT. As protein: CASSLTGVDTEAFF. This rearrangement joins TRBV5-1 to TRBJ1-1; 7 nucleotides align to TRBD1. The CDR3 runs 14 residues. The trim removed 4 bases at V and 3 bases at J, leaving 6 bases unmatched. Per the germline V gene, CDR1 is SGHRS and CDR2 is YFSETQ.

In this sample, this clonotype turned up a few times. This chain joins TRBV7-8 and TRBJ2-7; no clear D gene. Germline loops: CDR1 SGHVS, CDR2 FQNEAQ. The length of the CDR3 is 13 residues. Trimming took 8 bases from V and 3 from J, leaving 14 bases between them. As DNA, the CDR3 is TGTGCCAGCCGCCGCGGCATGGGCTACGAGCAGTACTTC. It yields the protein CASRRGMGYEQYF.

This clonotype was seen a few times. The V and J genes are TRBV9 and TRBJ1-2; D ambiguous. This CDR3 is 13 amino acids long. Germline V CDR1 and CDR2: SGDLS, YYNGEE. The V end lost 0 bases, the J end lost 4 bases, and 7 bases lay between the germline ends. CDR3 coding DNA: TGTGCCAGCAGCGTAGATGGGATCTATGGCTACACCTTC. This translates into CASSVDGIYGYTF.

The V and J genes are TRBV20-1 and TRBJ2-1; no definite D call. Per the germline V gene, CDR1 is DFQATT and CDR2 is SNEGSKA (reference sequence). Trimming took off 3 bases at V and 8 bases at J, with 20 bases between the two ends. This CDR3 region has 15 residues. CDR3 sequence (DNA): TGCAGTGCTAGTTCCCCAGGCCCCAGGCCCTATGAGCAGTTCTTC. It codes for CSASSPGPRPYEQFF.

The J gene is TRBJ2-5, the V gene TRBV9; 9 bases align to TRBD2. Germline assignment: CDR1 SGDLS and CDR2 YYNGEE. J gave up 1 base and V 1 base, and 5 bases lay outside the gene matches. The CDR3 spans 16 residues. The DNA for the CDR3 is TGTGCCAGCAGCGTATCGGGGCGGGGGGGCCAAGAGACCCAGTACTTC. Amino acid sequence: CASSVSGRGGQETQYF. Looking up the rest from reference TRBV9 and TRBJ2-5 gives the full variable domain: DSGVTQTPKHLITATGQRVTLRCSPRSGDLSVYWYQQSLDQGLQFLIQYYNGEERAKGNILERFSAQQFPDLHSELNLSSLELGDSALYFCASSVSGRGGQETQYFGPGTRLLVL.

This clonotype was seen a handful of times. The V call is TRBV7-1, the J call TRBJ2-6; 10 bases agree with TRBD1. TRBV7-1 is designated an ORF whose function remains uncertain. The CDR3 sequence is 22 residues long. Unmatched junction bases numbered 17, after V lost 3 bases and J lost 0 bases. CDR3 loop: CASSSRQGAIDRTFSGANVLTF. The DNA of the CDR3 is TGTGCCAGCAGCTCTCGACAGGGGGCGATAGACCGCACCTTCTCTGGGGCCAACGTCCTGACTTTC.

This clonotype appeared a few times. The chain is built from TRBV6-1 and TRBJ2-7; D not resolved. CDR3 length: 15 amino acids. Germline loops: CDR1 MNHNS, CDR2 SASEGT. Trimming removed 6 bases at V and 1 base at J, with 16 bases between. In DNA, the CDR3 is TGTGCCAGCAGCCAGTCGGCAGGTATATCCTACGAGCAGTACTTC. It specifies CASSQSAGISYEQYF.

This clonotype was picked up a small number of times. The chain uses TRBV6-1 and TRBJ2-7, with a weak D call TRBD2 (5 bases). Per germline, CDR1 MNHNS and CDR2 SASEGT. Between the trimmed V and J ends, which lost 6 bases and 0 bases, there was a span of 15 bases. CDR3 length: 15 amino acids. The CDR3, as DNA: TGTGCCAGCAGCCCCGACGGAGGCGGCTCCTACGAGCAGTACGTC. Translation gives CASSPDGGGSYEQYV.

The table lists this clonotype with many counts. The CDR3 is CSARRSPGRETQYF. The CDR3 DNA reads as TGCAGTGCTAGAAGGTCCCCGGGCAGGGAGACCCAGTACTTC. The chain is built from TRBV20-1 and TRBJ2-5; D is ambiguous. CDR3 length: 14 residues. Germline values: CDR1 DFQATT, CDR2 SNEGSKA (reference sequence). V was clipped by 2 bases and J by 5 bases, with 15 bases between them.

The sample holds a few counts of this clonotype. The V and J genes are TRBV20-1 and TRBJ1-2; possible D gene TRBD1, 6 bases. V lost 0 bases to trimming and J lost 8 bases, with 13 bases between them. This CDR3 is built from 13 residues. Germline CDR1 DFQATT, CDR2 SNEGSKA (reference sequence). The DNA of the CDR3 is TGCAGTGCTAGAGATGGACAGCGCTTGGGCTACACCTTC. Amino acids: CSARDGQRLGYTF.

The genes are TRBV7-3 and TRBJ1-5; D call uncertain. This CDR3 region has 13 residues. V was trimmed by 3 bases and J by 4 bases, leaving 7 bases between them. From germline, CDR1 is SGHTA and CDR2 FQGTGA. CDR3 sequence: CASSLDKNQPQHF. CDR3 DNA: TGTGCCAGCAGCTTGGATAAAAATCAGCCCCAGCATTTT.

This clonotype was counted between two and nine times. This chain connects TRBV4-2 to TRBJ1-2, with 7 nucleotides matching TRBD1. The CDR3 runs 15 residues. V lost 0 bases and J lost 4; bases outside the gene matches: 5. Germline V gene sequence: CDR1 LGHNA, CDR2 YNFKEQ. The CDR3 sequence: CASSQDGPGGYGYTF. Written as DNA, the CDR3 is TGTGCCAGCAGCCAAGATGGGCCAGGGGGCTATGGCTACACCTTC.

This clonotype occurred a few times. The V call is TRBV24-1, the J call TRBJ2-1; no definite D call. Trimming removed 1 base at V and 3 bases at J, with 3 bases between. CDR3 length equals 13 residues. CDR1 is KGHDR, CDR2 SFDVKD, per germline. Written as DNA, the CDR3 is TGTGCCACCAGTGATTTTGGCTACAATGAGCAGTTCTTC. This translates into CATSDFGYNEQFF.

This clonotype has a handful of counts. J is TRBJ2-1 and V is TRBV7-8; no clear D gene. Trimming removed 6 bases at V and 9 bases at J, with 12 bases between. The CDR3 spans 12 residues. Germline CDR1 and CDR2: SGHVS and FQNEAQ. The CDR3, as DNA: TGTGCCAGCAGTTTACAGTCGCCTGAGCAGTTCTTC. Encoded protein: CASSLQSPEQFF.

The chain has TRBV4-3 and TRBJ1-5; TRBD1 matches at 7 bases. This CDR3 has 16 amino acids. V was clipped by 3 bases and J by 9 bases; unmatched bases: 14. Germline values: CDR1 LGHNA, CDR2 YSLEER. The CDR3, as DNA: TGCGCCAGCAGCCAGCAACAGGGGTTCAAAGATTGGCCCCAGCATTTT. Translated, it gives CASSQQQGFKDWPQHF.

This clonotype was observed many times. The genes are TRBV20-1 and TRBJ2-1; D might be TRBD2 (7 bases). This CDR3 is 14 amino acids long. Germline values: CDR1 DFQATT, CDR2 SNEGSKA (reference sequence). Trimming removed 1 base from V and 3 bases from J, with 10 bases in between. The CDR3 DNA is TGCAGTGCTAGAGGGGGGGGCTTCTACAATGAGCAGTTCTTC. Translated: CSARGGGFYNEQFF.